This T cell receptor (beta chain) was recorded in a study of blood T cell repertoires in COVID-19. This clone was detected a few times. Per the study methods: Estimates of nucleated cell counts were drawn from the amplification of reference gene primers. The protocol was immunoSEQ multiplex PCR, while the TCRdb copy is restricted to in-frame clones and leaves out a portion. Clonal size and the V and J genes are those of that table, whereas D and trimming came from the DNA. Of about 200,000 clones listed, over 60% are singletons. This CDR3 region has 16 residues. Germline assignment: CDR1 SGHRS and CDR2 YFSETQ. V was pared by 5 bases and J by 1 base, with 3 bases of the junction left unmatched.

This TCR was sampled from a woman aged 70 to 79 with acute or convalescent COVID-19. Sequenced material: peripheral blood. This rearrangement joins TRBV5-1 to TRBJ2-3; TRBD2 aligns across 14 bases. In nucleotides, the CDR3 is TGCGCCAGCAGGGGACTAGCGGGAGCGGGCACAGATACGCAGTATTTT. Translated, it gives CASRGLAGAGTDTQYF. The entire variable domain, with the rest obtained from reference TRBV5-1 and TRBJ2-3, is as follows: KAGVTQTPRYLIKTRGQQVTLSCSPISGHRSVSWYQQTPGQGLQFLFEYFSETQRNKGNFPGRFSGRQFSNSRSEMNVSTLELGDSALYLCASRGLAGAGTDTQYFGPGTRLTVL.